This TCR beta chain was profiled in a study of T cell responses to AZD1222 COVID-19 vaccine. Notes on the study in general: Vaccine-associated CD4 TCRs spanned spike, dominant at 160-218 and 743-854. Baseline serology detected seropositivity in only six AZD1222 recipients.

Profiling relied on immunoSEQ multiplex PCR, and the TCRdb table lists in-frame clones only, not all of them. The sample records about 120,000 clones, about 90% being singletons. This clone was seen once. Its cognate antigen is unknown. Germline lookup yields CDR1 LNHDA and CDR2 SQIVND (reference sequence). CDR3 length equals 15 residues. V was pared by 7 bases and J by 3 bases, with 16 bases between. The sequence derives from an adult who received the AZD1222 COVID-19 vaccine. The chain joins TRBV19 to TRBJ1-5; no reliable D call. The sample in question was peripheral blood, obtained 28 days after the second AZD1222 dose. The CDR3 reads CASTLQAGINQPQHF. DNA of the CDR3: TGTGCCAGTACTCTGCAGGCGGGGATCAATCAGCCCCAGCATTTT.